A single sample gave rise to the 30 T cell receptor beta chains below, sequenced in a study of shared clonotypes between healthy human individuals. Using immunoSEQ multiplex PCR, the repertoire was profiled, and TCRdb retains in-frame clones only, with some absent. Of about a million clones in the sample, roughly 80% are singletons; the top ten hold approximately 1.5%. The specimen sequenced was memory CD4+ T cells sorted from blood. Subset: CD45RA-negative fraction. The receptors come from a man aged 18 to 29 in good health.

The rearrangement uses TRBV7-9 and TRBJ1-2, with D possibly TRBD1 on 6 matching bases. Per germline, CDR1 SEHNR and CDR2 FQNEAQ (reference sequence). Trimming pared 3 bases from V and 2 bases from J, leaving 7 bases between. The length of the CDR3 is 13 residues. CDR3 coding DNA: TGTGCCAGCAGCTTTCAGGGGAACTATGGCTACACCTTC. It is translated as CASSFQGNYGYTF.

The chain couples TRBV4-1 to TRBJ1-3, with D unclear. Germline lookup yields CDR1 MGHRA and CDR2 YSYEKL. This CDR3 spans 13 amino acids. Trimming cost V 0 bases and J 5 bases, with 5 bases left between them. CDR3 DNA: TGCGCCAGCAGCCAAGACCCGCGAAACACCATATATTTT. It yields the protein CASSQDPRNTIYF.

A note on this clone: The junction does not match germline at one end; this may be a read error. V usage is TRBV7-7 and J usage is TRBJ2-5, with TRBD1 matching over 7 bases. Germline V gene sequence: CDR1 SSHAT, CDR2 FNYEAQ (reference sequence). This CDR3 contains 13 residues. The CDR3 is CASSHDRAGAQYF. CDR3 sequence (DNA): TGTGCTAGCAGCCATGACAGGGCTGGGGCCCAGTACTTC.

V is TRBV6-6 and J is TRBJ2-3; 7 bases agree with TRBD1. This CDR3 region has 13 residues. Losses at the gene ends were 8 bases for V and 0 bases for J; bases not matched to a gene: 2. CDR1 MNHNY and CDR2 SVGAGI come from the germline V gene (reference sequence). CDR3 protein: CASHRGSTDTQYF. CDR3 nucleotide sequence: TGTGCCAGCCACAGGGGTAGCACAGATACGCAGTATTTT.

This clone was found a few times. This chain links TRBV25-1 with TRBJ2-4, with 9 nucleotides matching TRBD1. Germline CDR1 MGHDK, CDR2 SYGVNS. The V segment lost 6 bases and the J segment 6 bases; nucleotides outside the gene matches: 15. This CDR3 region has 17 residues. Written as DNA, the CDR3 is TGTGCCAGCAGCCCTCAGTCCGGGACAGGGATAAGAAACATTCAGTACTTC. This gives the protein CASSPQSGTGIRNIQYF. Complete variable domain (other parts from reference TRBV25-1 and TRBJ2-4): EADIYQTPRYLVIGTGKKITLECSQTMGHDKMYWYQQDPGMELHLIHYSYGVNSTEKGDLSSESTVSRIRTEHFPLTLESARPSHTSQYLCASSPQSGTGIRNIQYFGAGTRLSVL.

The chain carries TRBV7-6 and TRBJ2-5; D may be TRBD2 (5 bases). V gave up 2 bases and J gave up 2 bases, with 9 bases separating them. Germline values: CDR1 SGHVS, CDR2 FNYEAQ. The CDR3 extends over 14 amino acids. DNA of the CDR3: TGTGCCAGCAGCTTAATTCTAGCACAAGAGACCCAGTACTTC. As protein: CASSLILAQETQYF.

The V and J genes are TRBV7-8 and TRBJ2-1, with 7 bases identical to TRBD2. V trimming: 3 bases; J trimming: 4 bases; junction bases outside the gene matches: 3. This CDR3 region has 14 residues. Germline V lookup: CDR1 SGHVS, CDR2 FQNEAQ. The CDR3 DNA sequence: TGTGCCAGCAGCTTGGGACTACAATACAATGAGCAGTTCTTC. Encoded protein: CASSLGLQYNEQFF.

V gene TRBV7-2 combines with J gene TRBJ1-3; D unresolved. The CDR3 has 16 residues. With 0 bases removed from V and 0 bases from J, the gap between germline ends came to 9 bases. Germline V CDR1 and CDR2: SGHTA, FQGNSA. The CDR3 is CASSLARSLSGNTIYF. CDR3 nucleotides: TGTGCCAGCAGCTTAGCGAGAAGTCTCTCTGGAAACACCATATATTTT.

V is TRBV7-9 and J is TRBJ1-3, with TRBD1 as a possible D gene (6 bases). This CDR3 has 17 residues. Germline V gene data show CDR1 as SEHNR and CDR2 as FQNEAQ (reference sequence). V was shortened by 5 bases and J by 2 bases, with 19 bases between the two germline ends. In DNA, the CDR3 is TGTGCCAGCAGCCAGAGGGGGGTTTCGGGCCCTGGAAACACCATATATTTT. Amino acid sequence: CASSQRGVSGPGNTIYF.

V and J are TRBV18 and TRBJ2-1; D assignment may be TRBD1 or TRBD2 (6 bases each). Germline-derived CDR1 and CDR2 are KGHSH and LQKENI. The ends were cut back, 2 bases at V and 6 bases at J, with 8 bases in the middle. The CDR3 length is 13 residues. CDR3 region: CASSPGGGNEQFF. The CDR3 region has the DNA TGTGCCAGCTCACCAGGAGGGGGCAATGAGCAGTTCTTC.

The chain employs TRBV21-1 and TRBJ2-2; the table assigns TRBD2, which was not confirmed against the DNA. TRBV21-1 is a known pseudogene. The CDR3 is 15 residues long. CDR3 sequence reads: CASRTSGGNTGELFF. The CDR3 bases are TGTGCCAGCAGGACTAGCGGGGGGAACACCGGGGAGCTGTTTTTT.

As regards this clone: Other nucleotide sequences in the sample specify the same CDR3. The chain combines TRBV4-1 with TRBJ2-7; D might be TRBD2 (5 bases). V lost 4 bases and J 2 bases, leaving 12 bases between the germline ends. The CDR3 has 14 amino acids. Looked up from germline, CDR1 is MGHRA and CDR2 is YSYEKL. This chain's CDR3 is CASSPRGGTYEQYF. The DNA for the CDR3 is TGCGCCAGCAGCCCCCGGGGTGGGACCTACGAGCAGTACTTC.

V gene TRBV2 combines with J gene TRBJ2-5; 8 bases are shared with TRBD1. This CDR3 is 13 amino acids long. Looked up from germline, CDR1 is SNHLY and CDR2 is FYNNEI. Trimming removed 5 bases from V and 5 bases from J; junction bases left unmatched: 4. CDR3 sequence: CASSQRTGETQYF. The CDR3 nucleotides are TGTGCCAGCAGTCAGCGGACAGGGGAGACCCAGTACTTC.

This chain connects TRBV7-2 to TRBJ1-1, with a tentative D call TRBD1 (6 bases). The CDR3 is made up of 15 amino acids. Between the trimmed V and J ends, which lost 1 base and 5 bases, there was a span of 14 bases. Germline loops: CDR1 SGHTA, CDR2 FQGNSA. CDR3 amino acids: CASSLVRQGKTEAFF. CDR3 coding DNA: TGTGCCAGCAGCTTAGTTCGGCAGGGGAAAACTGAAGCTTTCTTT. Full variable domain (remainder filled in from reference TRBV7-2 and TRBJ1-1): GAGVSQSPSNKVTEKGKDVELRCDPISGHTALYWYRQSLGQGLEFLIYFQGNSAPDKSGLPSDRFSAERTGGSVSTLTIQRTQQEDSAVYLCASSLVRQGKTEAFFGQGTRLTVV.

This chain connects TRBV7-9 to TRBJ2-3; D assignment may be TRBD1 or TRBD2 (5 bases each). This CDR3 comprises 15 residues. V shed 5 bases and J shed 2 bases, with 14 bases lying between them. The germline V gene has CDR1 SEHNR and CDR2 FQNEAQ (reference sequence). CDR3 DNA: TGTGCCAGCAGCCTGGGACGGACCTCCACAGATACGCAGTATTTT. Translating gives CASSLGRTSTDTQYF. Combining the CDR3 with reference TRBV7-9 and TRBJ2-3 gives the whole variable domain DTGVSQNPRHKITKRGQNVTFRCDPISEHNRLYWYRQTLGQGPEFLTYFQNEAQLEKSRLLSDRFSAERPKGSFSTLEIQRTEQGDSAMYLCASSLGRTSTDTQYFGPGTRLTVL.

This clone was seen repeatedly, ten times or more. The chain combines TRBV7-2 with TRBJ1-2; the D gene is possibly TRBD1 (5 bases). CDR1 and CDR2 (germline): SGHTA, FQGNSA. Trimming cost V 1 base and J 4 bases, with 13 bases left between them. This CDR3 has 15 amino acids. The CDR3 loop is CASSLVSGQGYGYTF. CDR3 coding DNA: TGTGCCAGCAGCTTAGTTAGCGGGCAGGGCTATGGCTACACCTTC. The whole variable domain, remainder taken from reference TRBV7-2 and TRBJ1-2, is GAGVSQSPSNKVTEKGKDVELRCDPISGHTALYWYRQSLGQGLEFLIYFQGNSAPDKSGLPSDRFSAERTGGSVSTLTIQRTQQEDSAVYLCASSLVSGQGYGYTFGSGTRLTVV.

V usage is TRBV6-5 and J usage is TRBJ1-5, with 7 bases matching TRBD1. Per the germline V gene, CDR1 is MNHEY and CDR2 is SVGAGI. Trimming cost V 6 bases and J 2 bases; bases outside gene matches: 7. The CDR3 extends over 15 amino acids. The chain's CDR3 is CASRRTGVGNQPQHF. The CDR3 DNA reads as TGTGCCAGCAGGCGTACAGGGGTAGGCAATCAGCCCCAGCATTTT.

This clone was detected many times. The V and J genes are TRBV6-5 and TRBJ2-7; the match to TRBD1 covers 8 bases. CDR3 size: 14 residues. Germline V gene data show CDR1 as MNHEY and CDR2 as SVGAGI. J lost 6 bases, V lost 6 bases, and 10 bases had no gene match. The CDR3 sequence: CASRFYGQGSEQYF. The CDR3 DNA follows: TGTGCCAGCAGGTTTTACGGACAGGGCAGCGAGCAGTACTTC.

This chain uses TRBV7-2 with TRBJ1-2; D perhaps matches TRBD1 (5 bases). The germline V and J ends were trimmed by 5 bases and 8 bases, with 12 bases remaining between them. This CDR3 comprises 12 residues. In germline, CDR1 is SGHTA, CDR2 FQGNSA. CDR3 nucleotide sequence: TGTGCCAGCAGCCCCAGGGCTATGGGCTACACCTTC. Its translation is CASSPRAMGYTF. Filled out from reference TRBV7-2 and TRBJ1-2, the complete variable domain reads GAGVSQSPSNKVTEKGKDVELRCDPISGHTALYWYRQSLGQGLEFLIYFQGNSAPDKSGLPSDRFSAERTGGSVSTLTIQRTQQEDSAVYLCASSPRAMGYTFGSGTRLTVV.

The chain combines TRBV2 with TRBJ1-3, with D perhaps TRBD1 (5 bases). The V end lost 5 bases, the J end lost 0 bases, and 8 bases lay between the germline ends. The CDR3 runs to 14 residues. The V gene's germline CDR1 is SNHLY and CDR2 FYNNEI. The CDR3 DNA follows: TGTGCCAGCAGTCAGGGCAGCTCTGGAAACACCATATATTTT. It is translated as CASSQGSSGNTIYF.

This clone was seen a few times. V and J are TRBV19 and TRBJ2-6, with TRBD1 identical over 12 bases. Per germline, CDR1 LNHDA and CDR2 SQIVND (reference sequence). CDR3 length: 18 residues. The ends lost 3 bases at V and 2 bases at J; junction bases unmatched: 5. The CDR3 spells CASSMGDRGLPGANVLTF. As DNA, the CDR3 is TGTGCCAGTAGTATGGGGGACAGGGGGCTCCCTGGGGCCAACGTCCTGACTTTC. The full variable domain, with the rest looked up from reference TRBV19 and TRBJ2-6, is DGGITQSPKYLFRKEGQNVTLSCEQNLNHDAMYWYRQDPGQGLRLIYYSQIVNDFQKGDIAEGYSVSREKKESFPLTVTSAQKNPTAFYLCASSMGDRGLPGANVLTFGAGSRLTVL.

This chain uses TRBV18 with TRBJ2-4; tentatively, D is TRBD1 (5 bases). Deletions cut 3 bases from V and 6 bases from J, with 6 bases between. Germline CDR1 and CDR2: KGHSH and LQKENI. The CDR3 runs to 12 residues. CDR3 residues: CASSPTVNIQYF. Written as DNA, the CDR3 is TGTGCCAGCTCACCGACAGTAAACATTCAGTACTTC.

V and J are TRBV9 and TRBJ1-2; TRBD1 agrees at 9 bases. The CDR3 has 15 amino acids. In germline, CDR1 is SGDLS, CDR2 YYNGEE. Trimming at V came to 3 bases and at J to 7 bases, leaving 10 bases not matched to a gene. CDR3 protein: CASSARRGQGSGYTF. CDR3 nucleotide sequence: TGTGCCAGCAGCGCCCGGCGGGGACAGGGATCTGGCTACACCTTC.

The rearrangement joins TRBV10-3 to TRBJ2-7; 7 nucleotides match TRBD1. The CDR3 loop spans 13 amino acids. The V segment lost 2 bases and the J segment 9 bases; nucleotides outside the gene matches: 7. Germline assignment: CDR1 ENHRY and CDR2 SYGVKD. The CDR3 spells CAISEADRDGQYF. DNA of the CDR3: TGTGCCATCAGTGAGGCTGACAGGGATGGGCAGTACTTC.

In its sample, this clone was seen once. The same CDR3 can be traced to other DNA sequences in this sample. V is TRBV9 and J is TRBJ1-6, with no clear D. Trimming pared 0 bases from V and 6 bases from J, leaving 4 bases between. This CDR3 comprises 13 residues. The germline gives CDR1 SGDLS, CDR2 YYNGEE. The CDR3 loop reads CASSVGPNSPLHF. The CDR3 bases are TGTGCCAGCAGCGTAGGGCCTAATTCACCCCTCCACTTT.

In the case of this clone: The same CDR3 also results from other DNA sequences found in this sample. The DNA for the CDR3 is TGTGCCAGCAGCTTAGGGCAGGGGGCTAGGGAGACCCAGTACTTC. This codes for CASSLGQGARETQYF. This sequence joins TRBV7-2 and TRBJ2-5, with 8 bases fitting TRBD1. V dropped 1 base and J dropped 5; count of bases not matched to a gene: 6. This CDR3 is built from 15 residues. Germline CDR1 and CDR2: SGHTA and FQGNSA.

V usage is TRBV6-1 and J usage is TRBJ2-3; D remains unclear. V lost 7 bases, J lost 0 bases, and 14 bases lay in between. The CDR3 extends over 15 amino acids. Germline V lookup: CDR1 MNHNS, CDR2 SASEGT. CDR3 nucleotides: TGTGCCAGCAACCCCTCCGTCCTGAGCACAGATACGCAGTATTTT. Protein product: CASNPSVLSTDTQYF.

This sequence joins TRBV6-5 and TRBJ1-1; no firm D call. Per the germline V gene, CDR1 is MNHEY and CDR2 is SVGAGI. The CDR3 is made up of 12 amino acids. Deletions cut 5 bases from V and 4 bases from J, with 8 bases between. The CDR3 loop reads CASSPTGTEAFF. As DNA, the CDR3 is TGTGCCAGCAGTCCTACGGGCACTGAAGCTTTCTTT.

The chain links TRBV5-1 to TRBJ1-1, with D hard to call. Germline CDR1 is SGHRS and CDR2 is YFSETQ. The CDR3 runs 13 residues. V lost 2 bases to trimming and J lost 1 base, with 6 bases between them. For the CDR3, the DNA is TGCGCCAGCAGCTTACAACCGAACACTGAAGCTTTCTTT. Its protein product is CASSLQPNTEAFF.

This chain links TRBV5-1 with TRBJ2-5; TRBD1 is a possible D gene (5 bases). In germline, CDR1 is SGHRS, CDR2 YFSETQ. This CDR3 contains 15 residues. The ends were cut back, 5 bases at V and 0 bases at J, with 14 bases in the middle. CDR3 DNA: TGCGCCAGCAGGTCCACTGGGGCCTACCAAGAGACCCAGTACTTC. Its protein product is CASRSTGAYQETQYF.